This TCR beta chain was identified during a study of beta chain features in type 1 diabetes. General study points: In type 1 diabetes patients, VDJ junctions had fewer insertions; deletions at these junctions were more frequent. For Type 1 diabetes patients, all four CD4+ subsets carried TCRB CDR3s that were moderately but significantly shorter. The naive, central memory and Treg TCRB repertoires looked more alike in patients than they did in healthy donors.

There was one heparinised blood draw per donor, averaging about 116 mL. This CDR3 comprises 14 residues. Trimming took off 5 bases at V and 3 bases at J, with 14 bases between the two ends. CDR1 and CDR2 (germline): MNHEY, SMNVEV (reference sequence). As every portion of the isolated RNA was reverse transcribed, the sequencing read expressed TCRB transcripts. Profiling relied on immunoSEQ multiplex PCR, and the TCRdb table lists in-frame clones only, not all of them. The repertoire holds 630,000 or so clones, over 12% seen once, with less than 0.04% in the top ten. This clone occurred a few times. Its antigen remains unidentified.

The sample comprised naive CD4+ T cells from blood. This chain uses TRBV27 with TRBJ2-7; D may correspond to TRBD1 or TRBD2 (5 bases each). The source is a man aged 18 to 35 with type 1 diabetes. The CDR3 protein is CASSPLGRNYEQYF. The CDR3 bases are TGTGCCAGCAGTCCCTTGGGACGGAACTACGAGCAGTACTTC.